The subject of this entry is one TCR beta chain. This specimen comes from a study of blood T cells in healthy people across ages. V shed 4 bases and J shed 3 bases, with 17 bases lying between them. Germline CDR1 and CDR2: SGDLS and YYNGEE. The CDR3 is 16 residues long. Combining a sample-barcoded 5' primer with a J-beta primer mix, a second PCR ran for roughly 6 to 11 cycles. From the 5' RACE reads, TCRdb called clonotypes with MiXCR, one entry per CDR3 protein. The repertoire consists of about 1.8 million distinct CDR3 sequences, with roughly 49% occurring once and the leading ten covering more than 2%.

This TCR came from a woman aged 35 to 49 in good health. Sequenced: blood. The chain joins TRBV9 to TRBJ2-1; possible D gene TRBD1, 5 bases. Here the CDR3 reads CASSLGQGLFYNEQFF. The DNA of the CDR3 is TGTGCCAGCAGCCTTGGGCAGGGCCTTTTCTACAATGAGCAGTTCTTC.